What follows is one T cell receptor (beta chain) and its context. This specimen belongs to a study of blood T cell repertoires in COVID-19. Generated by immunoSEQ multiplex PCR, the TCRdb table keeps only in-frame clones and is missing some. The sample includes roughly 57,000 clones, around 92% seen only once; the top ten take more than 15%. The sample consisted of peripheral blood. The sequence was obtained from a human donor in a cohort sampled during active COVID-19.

The CDR3 protein is CASSEAGYNQPQHF. As DNA, the CDR3 is TGTGCCAGCAGTGAGGCAGGATACAATCAGCCCCAGCATTTT. V is TRBV25-1 and J is TRBJ1-5; no clear D. Germline CDR1 MGHDK, CDR2 SYGVNS. Trimming shortened V by 3 bases and J by 3 bases, and 9 bases separated the two germline ends. This CDR3 has 14 amino acids.